This entry lists 18 T cell receptor beta chains sequenced from one sample in a study of blood T cell repertoires in COVID-19 (dated by TCRdb to 2020 to 2021). The receptor library was made with the immunoSEQ multiplex PCR assay. Not all clones reach the TCRdb copy of this immuneACCESS table, which keeps in-frame sequences only. Checked studies attribute under half of the gap to unresolved V genes and leave the rest unexplained. The sample data list 400,000 to 550,000 clones, and 80% to 90% of these were observed just once. The ten most abundant clones make up about 4.3% of the sample. The sample consisted of peripheral blood. These receptors came from a woman between 25 and 40 years old with acute or convalescent COVID-19.

The chain employs TRBV2 and TRBJ2-4; 14 nucleotides align to TRBD2. The CDR3 sequence is 15 residues long. Germline V gene lookup returns CDR1 SNHLY and CDR2 FYNNEI. With 6 bases clipped from V and 14 bases from J, the junction kept 12 bases outside the gene matches. The CDR3 DNA reads as TGTGCCAGCAGAGCCGGGACTAGCGGGGGCCCCGTTAAGTACTTC. Protein product: CASRAGTSGGPVKYF.

The gene calls are TRBV5-6 and TRBJ1-2; D is undetermined. The length of the CDR3 is 12 residues. The V gene lost 5 bases and the J gene lost 8 bases, with 13 bases spanning the gap. Germline V CDR1 and CDR2: SGHDT, YYEEEE. Written as DNA, the CDR3 is TGTGCCAGCAGGCCTGACAAGGAAGGCTACACCTTC. This sequence encodes CASRPDKEGYTF.

The genes are TRBV9 and TRBJ1-1; 10 nucleotides line up with TRBD1. V shed 3 bases and J 2 bases; nucleotides not matched to a gene: 7. This CDR3 has 16 residues. From germline, CDR1 is SGDLS and CDR2 YYNGEE. The CDR3, as DNA: TGTGCCAGCAGCGGTCGGGACAGGGGAACTAACACTGAAGCTTTCTTT. Translated, it gives CASSGRDRGTNTEAFF.

The genes are TRBV19 and TRBJ2-5; D possibly corresponds to TRBD2 (6 bases). CDR1 and CDR2 from the germline V gene are LNHDA and SQIVND (reference sequence). V lost 7 bases and J lost 5, with 20 bases in between. This CDR3 has 15 residues. In DNA, the CDR3 is TGTGCCAGTACTCTAACCCCCACACGGGGGGAGACCCAGTACTTC. The encoded protein is CASTLTPTRGETQYF.

The genes are TRBV5-6 and TRBJ2-1; D gene ambiguous. CDR3 length: 12 residues. Germline V CDR1 and CDR2: SGHDT, YYEEEE. Trimming took 0 bases from V and 9 from J, leaving 7 bases between them. The DNA of the CDR3 is TGTGCCAGCAGCTTGGGCGGTGGTGAGCAGTTCTTC. Protein: CASSLGGGEQFF.

This rearrangement joins TRBV7-9 to TRBJ2-3; 10 bases align to TRBD2. CDR3 length: 14 residues. Germline assignment: CDR1 SEHNR and CDR2 FQNEAQ (reference sequence). Trimming took 2 bases from V and 4 from J; bases not matched to a gene: 0. CDR3 DNA: TGTGCCAGCAGCTTAAGCGGGGGGGCAGATACGCAGTATTTT. Translating it yields CASSLSGGADTQYF. The variable domain in full, completed from reference TRBV7-9 and TRBJ2-3, reads DTGVSQNPRHKITKRGQNVTFRCDPISEHNRLYWYRQTLGQGPEFLTYFQNEAQLEKSRLLSDRFSAERPKGSFSTLEIQRTEQGDSAMYLCASSLSGGADTQYFGPGTRLTVL.

The chain combines TRBV28 with TRBJ2-1; TRBD1 agrees at 9 bases. The CDR3 has 15 amino acids. V shed 1 base, J shed 9 bases, and the junction held 7 bases outside the gene matches. Germline values: CDR1 MDHEN, CDR2 SYDVKM. The CDR3 coding sequence is TGTGCCAGCAGTTTATCCGGGACAGGGTTTAGTGAGCAGTTCTTC. Encoded protein: CASSLSGTGFSEQFF.

The chain employs TRBV10-3 and TRBJ1-4; no clear D gene. Germline CDR1 is ENHRY and CDR2 is SYGVKD. V lost 3 bases and J 8 bases, leaving 10 bases between the germline ends. CDR3 size: 13 residues. DNA for the CDR3: TGTGCCATCAGTGATCAACAGCCGGAAAAACTGTTTTTT. Protein sequence: CAISDQQPEKLFF.

This clone was counted a single time. V and J are TRBV7-9 and TRBJ1-6, with D tentatively TRBD1 (6 bases). Germline CDR1 SEHNR, CDR2 FQNEAQ (reference sequence). The CDR3 consists of 13 residues. Between the trimmed V and J ends, which lost 4 bases and 10 bases, there was a span of 11 bases. The CDR3 reads CASSSTGRSPLHF. CDR3 in DNA: TGTGCCAGCAGCTCCACAGGGAGATCACCCCTCCACTTT.

The gene calls are TRBV5-1 and TRBJ2-7; D is perhaps TRBD1 (5 bases). In germline, CDR1 is SGHRS, CDR2 YFSETQ. The CDR3 is 14 residues long. The V end lost 5 bases, the J end lost 7 bases, and 19 bases lay between the germline ends. The CDR3 region has the DNA TGCGCCAGCAGTGGCTCAATGGGGCTACGAGAGCAGTACTTC. Translating gives CASSGSMGLREQYF. Full variable domain (remainder filled in from reference TRBV5-1 and TRBJ2-7): KAGVTQTPRYLIKTRGQQVTLSCSPISGHRSVSWYQQTPGQGLQFLFEYFSETQRNKGNFPGRFSGRQFSNSRSEMNVSTLELGDSALYLCASSGSMGLREQYFGPGTRLTVT.

This chain connects TRBV11-2 to TRBJ2-2, with unresolved D. This CDR3 has 16 amino acids. Germline-derived CDR1 and CDR2 are SGHAT and FQNNGV. The V end lost 1 base, the J end lost 4 bases, and 13 bases lay between the germline ends. CDR3 DNA: TGTGCCAGCAGCTTAGTCGTTACAGTAACCACCGGGGAGCTGTTTTTT. Protein: CASSLVVTVTTGELFF.

The chain employs TRBV20-1 and TRBJ2-5; D unclear. The CDR3 runs 11 residues. CDR1 and CDR2 (germline): DFQATT, SNEGSKA (reference sequence). V was shortened by 2 bases and J by 7 bases, with 8 bases between the two germline ends. CDR3 in amino acids: CSARLGRTQYF. The DNA of the CDR3 is TGCAGTGCTAGACTGGGCCGGACCCAGTACTTC.

The sample holds a few counts of this clone. The chain joins TRBV28 to TRBJ1-6; D not resolved. This CDR3 spans 13 amino acids. V lost 3 bases, J lost 9 bases, and 9 bases lay in between. Germline CDR1 is MDHEN and CDR2 is SYDVKM. The CDR3 is CASSFLRSSPLHF. In DNA, the CDR3 is TGTGCCAGCAGTTTTCTCAGGTCTTCACCCCTCCACTTT.

This chain joins TRBV12-3 or TRBV12-4 and TRBJ2-1; D unresolved. This CDR3 comprises 11 residues. V lost 6 bases and J 10 bases, leaving 10 bases between the germline ends. CDR3 DNA: TGTGCCAGCAGCTCGGTTGAAGAGCAGTTCTTC. It codes for CASSSVEEQFF.

This chain uses TRBV4-1 with TRBJ1-2, with TRBD1 identical over 7 bases. Looked up from germline, CDR1 is MGHRA and CDR2 is YSYEKL. The CDR3 length is 14 residues. Trimming took 6 bases from V and 5 from J; bases not matched to a gene: 9. CDR3 region: CASRDRDSLYGYTF. The CDR3 DNA reads as TGCGCCAGCAGAGACCGGGACAGCTTATATGGCTACACCTTC.

This chain links TRBV10-3 with TRBJ2-1; TRBD2 agrees at 7 bases. J gave up 4 bases and V 2 bases, and 11 bases lay outside the gene matches. The CDR3 extends over 17 amino acids. The germline CDR1 and CDR2 sequences are ENHRY and SYGVKD. As DNA, the CDR3 is TGTGCCATCAGTGAGGGGCGGGGGTTACTCTTTTACAATGAGCAGTTCTTC. Translating gives CAISEGRGLLFYNEQFF.

The chain couples TRBV7-7 to TRBJ2-7, with a tentative D call TRBD1 (6 bases). The CDR3 has 14 amino acids. Germline CDR1 is SSHAT and CDR2 is FNYEAQ (reference sequence). V was shortened by 1 base and J by 0 bases, with 7 bases between the two germline ends. In nucleotides, the CDR3 is TGTGCCAGCAGCTTAGGACAGGACTCCTACGAGCAGTACTTC. This encodes CASSLGQDSYEQYF.

The count of this clone is one. The rearrangement joins TRBV5-6 to TRBJ1-2; TRBD1 matches 8 bases. CDR1 SGHDT and CDR2 YYEEEE come from the germline V gene. The CDR3 has 14 residues. Germline trimming cut 4 bases from V and 4 bases from J; bases unmatched to any gene: 6. The CDR3 loop reads CASSNPGTGYGYTF. In DNA form, the CDR3 reads TGTGCCAGCAGCAATCCCGGGACAGGCTATGGCTACACCTTC.